These T cell receptor beta chains were read from a single sample in a study of radiotherapy plus CTLA-4 blockade in lung cancer. TCRdb's copy holds only in-frame clones and misses some; the assay was immunoSEQ multiplex PCR. The sample contains roughly 50,000 clones, roughly three quarters of which appear only once. The sequenced sample was peripheral blood, obtained from a patient treated with radiotherapy plus ipilimumab. The origin of the receptors is a human donor with non-small cell lung cancer who had stable disease on radiotherapy plus ipilimumab. CDR3s include the opening cysteine and the closing phenylalanine or tryptophan. The order of the fields is CDR3 DNA, CDR3 protein, J gene, clone size, V gene, D gene, CDR3 length. D genes are given only for firm matches. Size tells how often a clone was seen (once, few, many) or the class of an expanded clone, and some rows leave it out.

cdr3_nt: TGCGCCAGCAGCTCTGCCCGTTACGAGCAGTACTTC; cdr3_aa: CASSSARYEQYF; j_call: TRBJ2-7; clone_size: NA; v_call: TRBV5-1; d_call: NA; cdr3_length: 12
cdr3_nt: TGTGCCAGCAGCTTAGGCAGGACTACCCACAATGAGCAGTTCTTC; cdr3_aa: CASSLGRTTHNEQFF; j_call: TRBJ2-1; clone_size: NA; v_call: TRBV13; d_call: NA; cdr3_length: 15
cdr3_nt: TGTGCCAGCAGTTCTAACAGGGGGCTGGGAAACACCATATATTTT; cdr3_aa: CASSSNRGLGNTIYF; j_call: TRBJ1-3; clone_size: NA; v_call: TRBV6-5; d_call: TRBD1; cdr3_length: 15
cdr3_nt: TGTGCCAGCAAGGGGGCGGACAATTCACCCCTCCACTTT; cdr3_aa: CASKGADNSPLHF; j_call: TRBJ1-6; clone_size: NA; v_call: TRBV6-5; d_call: TRBD1; cdr3_length: 13
cdr3_nt: TGCGCCAGCAGTGCGAGTACCAGGGATAATGAGCAGTTCTTC; cdr3_aa: CASSASTRDNEQFF; j_call: TRBJ2-1; clone_size: NA; v_call: TRBV10-1; d_call: NA; cdr3_length: 14
cdr3_nt: TGTGCCAGTAGGCTACAGGGGTCTACAAGAGATGAAAAACTGTTTTTT; cdr3_aa: CASRLQGSTRDEKLFF; j_call: TRBJ1-4; clone_size: few; v_call: TRBV19; d_call: TRBD1; cdr3_length: 16
cdr3_nt: TGCGCCAGCAGCCAAACTGGAAACACCATATATTTT; cdr3_aa: CASSQTGNTIYF; j_call: TRBJ1-3; clone_size: NA; v_call: TRBV4-3; d_call: NA; cdr3_length: 12
cdr3_nt: TGCGCCAGCAGCTCCGGAGGGGCTGGAAACACCATATATTTT; cdr3_aa: CASSSGGAGNTIYF; j_call: TRBJ1-3; clone_size: NA; v_call: TRBV5-1; d_call: NA; cdr3_length: 14
cdr3_nt: TGTGCCAGTAGTAGTCGGGGGCTGGGGGGACAGCCCCAGCATTTT; cdr3_aa: CASSSRGLGGQPQHF; j_call: TRBJ1-5; clone_size: few; v_call: TRBV19; d_call: NA; cdr3_length: 15
cdr3_nt: TGTGCCAGTACCACCTCGACGGGGGCGCAGAGCAATCAGCCCCAGCATTTT; cdr3_aa: CASTTSTGAQSNQPQHF; j_call: TRBJ1-5; clone_size: few; v_call: TRBV19; d_call: NA; cdr3_length: 17
cdr3_nt: TGTGCCAGCAGCCAAGTGGACTATAAAGAGACCCAGTACTTC; cdr3_aa: CASSQVDYKETQYF; j_call: TRBJ2-5; clone_size: NA; v_call: TRBV14; d_call: NA; cdr3_length: 14
cdr3_nt: TGTGCCAGCAGCCTCCGACAGGGGGTCTCTGGAAACACCATATATTTT; cdr3_aa: CASSLRQGVSGNTIYF; j_call: TRBJ1-3; clone_size: NA; v_call: TRBV5-4; d_call: TRBD1; cdr3_length: 16
cdr3_nt: TGTGCCAGTAGCCCCGGCGATTCTACACGGGGACGCCTCGGTGGCTACACCTTC; cdr3_aa: CASSPGDSTRGRLGGYTF; j_call: TRBJ1-2; clone_size: NA; v_call: TRBV19; d_call: NA; cdr3_length: 18
cdr3_nt: TGCGCCAGCAGCTTGGACGGGGGGCTCTATGAAGCTTTCTTT; cdr3_aa: CASSLDGGLYEAFF; j_call: TRBJ1-1; clone_size: NA; v_call: TRBV5-1; d_call: NA; cdr3_length: 14